These T cell receptor beta chains were read from a single sample in a study of blood T cell repertoires in COVID-19. Assay used: immunoSEQ multiplex PCR; TCRdb lists only in-frame clones, some missing. The sample consists of approximately 50,000 clones, roughly 90% of them appearing once. Sequencing was performed on peripheral blood. These receptors were taken from a human donor in a cohort sampled during active COVID-19. Both conserved end residues are part of each CDR3. A D gene is named only where the DNA matches it firmly. Only part of the rows carry a size: once, few, many, or a class if the clone is expanded.

TRBJ2-1 | NA | TRBD2 | TRBV9 | CASSKESGTLEQFF | TGTGCCAGCAGCAAAGAGAGCGGGACCCTTGAGCAGTTCTTC
TRBJ1-5 | NA | NA | TRBV28 | CASSDAAVSNQPQHF | TGTGCCAGCAGCGACGCGGCGGTAAGCAATCAGCCCCAGCATTTT
TRBJ2-7 | NA | TRBD1 | TRBV3-1/TRBV3-2 | CASSTRGTGIYEQYF | TGTGCCAGCAGCACCCGCGGGACAGGGATCTACGAGCAGTACTTC
TRBJ1-2 | NA | NA | TRBV2 | CASSREQGPNYGYTF | TGTGCCAGCAGCAGGGAGCAGGGGCCTAACTATGGCTACACCTTC
TRBJ2-2 | NA | NA | TRBV2 | CASSRQSNTGELFF | TGTGCCAGCAGCAGACAGAGTAACACCGGGGAGCTGTTTTTT
TRBJ1-4 | NA | NA | TRBV5-1 | CASSLGQVTTNEKLFF | TGCGCCAGCAGCTTGGGACAGGTTACGACTAATGAAAAACTGTTTTTT
TRBJ1-2 | NA | NA | TRBV7-2 | CASSPLQGRGYTF | TGTGCCAGCAGCCCACTGCAGGGGCGCGGCTACACCTTC
TRBJ1-4 | NA | TRBD1 | TRBV6-6 | CASSNGQASNEKLFF | TGTGCCAGCAGTAACGGACAGGCCTCTAATGAAAAACTGTTTTTT
TRBJ1-4 | NA | NA | TRBV3-1/TRBV3-2 | CASSRGRGGKLFF | TGTGCCAGCAGCCGGGGGAGGGGTGGAAAACTGTTTTTT
TRBJ2-1 | NA | TRBD1 | TRBV12-3/TRBV12-4 | CASSFQGAHEQFF | TGTGCCAGCAGTTTTCAGGGGGCCCATGAGCAGTTCTTC
TRBJ1-2 | NA | NA | TRBV27 | CASSLREGNYGYTF | TGTGCCAGCAGCCTACGGGAGGGTAACTATGGCTACACCTTC
TRBJ2-5 | NA | TRBD1 | TRBV13 | CASSLGLGQGQTQYF | TGTGCCAGCAGCTTAGGCCTGGGACAGGGTCAGACCCAGTACTTC
TRBJ1-5 | NA | NA | TRBV28 | CASSLGQAPQHF | TGTGCCAGCAGTTTAGGGCAGGCGCCCCAGCATTTT
TRBJ1-1 | NA | TRBD1 | TRBV18 | CASSPRQGMNTEAFF | TGTGCCAGCTCACCAAGACAGGGGATGAACACTGAAGCTTTCTTT
TRBJ2-5 | NA | TRBD1 | TRBV6-2/TRBV6-3 | CASSRAVTGLQETQYF | TGTGCCAGCAGTCGAGCCGTGACAGGGCTTCAAGAGACCCAGTACTTC
TRBJ1-5 | NA | TRBD1 | TRBV4-1 | CASSPSGTGGQPQHF | TGCGCCAGCAGCCCCTCCGGGACAGGGGGACAGCCCCAGCATTTT
TRBJ1-2 | NA | TRBD1 | TRBV10-3 | CASRQGNYGYTF | TGTGCCTCAAGACAGGGTAACTATGGCTACACCTTC
TRBJ2-7 | once | TRBD2 | TRBV10-2 | CASSERTSGRYEQYF | TGCGCCAGCAGTGAGCGGACTAGCGGGAGATACGAGCAGTACTTC
TRBJ1-5 | NA | TRBD1 | TRBV5-1 | CASRDRAGQPQHF | TGCGCCAGCCGGGACAGGGCGGGTCAGCCCCAGCATTTT
TRBJ1-2 | NA | NA | TRBV28 | CASMGSPNYGYTF | TGTGCCAGCATGGGCAGTCCTAACTATGGCTACACCTTC
TRBJ1-2 | NA | TRBD1 | TRBV5-4 | CASSSSPGQGAGGYTF | TGTGCCAGCAGTAGTAGCCCGGGACAGGGGGCGGGAGGCTACACCTTC
TRBJ2-7 | NA | NA | TRBV18 | CASSPRTESYEQYF | TGTGCCAGCTCACCACGCACGGAGTCCTACGAGCAGTACTTC
TRBJ1-6 | NA | TRBD1 | TRBV6-6 | CASSLNPGQGFLPLHF | TGTGCCAGCAGTTTAAATCCCGGACAGGGGTTCTTACCCCTCCACTTT
TRBJ2-6 | NA | NA | TRBV27 | CASSLSPLPGFSSGANVLTF | TGTGCCAGCAGTTTATCCCCACTACCTGGATTTAGCTCTGGGGCCAACGTCCTGACTTTC
TRBJ2-5 | NA | NA | TRBV4-1 | CASSRLPGQQETQYF | TGCGCCAGCAGCCGCCTACCCGGACAGCAAGAGACCCAGTACTTC
TRBJ1-4 | NA | TRBD1 | TRBV28 | CASSLPGQGVTNEKLFF | TGTGCCAGCAGTCTCCCGGGACAGGGAGTAACTAATGAAAAACTGTTTTTT
TRBJ2-2 | NA | NA | TRBV6-4 | CASSEMGGAGELFF | TGTGCCAGCAGTGAGATGGGGGGTGCCGGGGAGCTGTTTTTT
TRBJ2-7 | NA | TRBD1 | TRBV12-3/TRBV12-4 | CASSWTGLYEQYF | TGTGCCAGCAGTTGGACAGGGTTATACGAGCAGTACTTC
TRBJ1-2 | NA | NA | TRBV6-1 | CASSETLNYGYTF | TGTGCCAGCAGTGAGACTCTTAACTATGGCTACACCTTC
TRBJ1-3 | NA | NA | TRBV18 | CASSPGGGPRGNTIYF | TGTGCCAGCTCACCAGGCGGCGGCCCCCGTGGAAACACCATATATTTT
TRBJ2-2 | NA | NA | TRBV7-9 | CASSPRQATGELFF | TGTGCCAGCAGCCCGCGACAGGCCACCGGGGAGCTGTTTTTT
TRBJ1-2 | NA | NA | TRBV19 | CASSILEVGYGYTF | TGTGCCAGTAGTATTCTCGAGGTGGGCTATGGCTACACCTTC
TRBJ2-1 | few | TRBD2 | TRBV9 | CASRRGGGTNNEQFF | TGTGCCAGCAGAAGAGGCGGAGGGACTAACAATGAGCAGTTCTTC
TRBJ2-5 | NA | NA | TRBV7-9 | CASSPIGGMATQYF | TGTGCCAGCAGCCCTATCGGAGGGATGGCGACCCAGTACTTC
TRBJ2-6 | NA | TRBD1 | TRBV28 | CASSHPGQAFSGANVLTF | TGTGCCAGCAGTCACCCGGGACAGGCATTCTCTGGGGCCAACGTCCTGACTTTC
TRBJ1-1 | NA | TRBD1 | TRBV3-1/TRBV3-2 | CASSQQGQANTEAFF | TGTGCCAGCAGCCAACAGGGACAGGCGAACACTGAAGCTTTCTTT
TRBJ2-3 | NA | NA | TRBV12-3/TRBV12-4 | CASSLVQTDTQYF | TGTGCCAGCAGTTTAGTCCAGACAGATACGCAGTATTTT
TRBJ1-4 | NA | NA | TRBV15 | CATSREFGVANEKLFF | TGTGCCACCAGCAGAGAGTTCGGGGTTGCTAATGAAAAACTGTTTTTT
TRBJ1-1 | NA | TRBD1 | TRBV6-5 | CASRRDSEAFF | TGTGCCAGCAGAAGGGACAGTGAAGCTTTCTTT
TRBJ2-7 | few | NA | TRBV14 | CASSQLSQEQYF | TGTGCCAGCAGCCAACTCTCCCAGGAGCAGTACTTC
TRBJ2-2 | NA | NA | TRBV6-5 | CASSYQWGGGGELFF | TGTGCCAGCAGTTACCAGTGGGGGGGCGGCGGGGAGCTGTTTTTT
TRBJ2-3 | NA | TRBD2 | TRBV7-3 | CASSSPGSGRGDTQYF | TGTGCCAGCAGCTCTCCGGGAAGCGGGAGGGGAGATACGCAGTATTTT
TRBJ2-6 | NA | NA | TRBV21-1 | CASSPKKRGGTGDLQAGANVLTF | TGTGCCAGCAGCCCAAAGAAAAGGGGTGGGACAGGAGACCTTCAGGCTGGGGCCAACGTCCTGACTTTC
TRBJ2-7 | NA | NA | TRBV3-1/TRBV3-2 | CASSQEGGYEQYF | TGTGCCAGCAGCCAAGAAGGAGGGTACGAGCAGTACTTC
TRBJ1-2 | NA | TRBD1 | TRBV27 | CASSDRYRGGYTF | TGTGCCAGCAGTGACCGGTACAGGGGTGGCTACACCTTC
TRBJ1-3 | once | NA | TRBV5-6 | CASSLDSFPGNTIYF | TGTGCCAGCAGCTTGGACAGCTTCCCTGGAAACACCATATATTTT
TRBJ1-2 | NA | TRBD1 | TRBV6-5 | CASSPTTGGAEGYTF | TGTGCCAGCAGTCCCACGACAGGGGGGGCAGAAGGCTACACCTTC
TRBJ2-7 | few | TRBD2 | TRBV10-3 | CAIARESWDEQYF | TGTGCCATCGCGCGGGAGTCGTGGGACGAGCAGTACTTC
TRBJ2-7 | NA | TRBD2 | TRBV28 | CASSLSGTSRYEQYF | TGTGCCAGCAGTTTAAGTGGGACTAGCAGGTACGAGCAGTACTTC
TRBJ1-2 | NA | NA | TRBV5-1 | CASSLGSSYGYTF | TGCGCCAGCAGCTTGGGGTCTAGCTATGGCTACACCTTC
TRBJ2-1 | NA | TRBD2 | TRBV6-6 | CASSGGLAEYNEQFF | TGTGCCAGCAGTGGCGGGCTAGCGGAGTACAATGAGCAGTTCTTC
TRBJ2-5 | NA | TRBD2 | TRBV7-9 | CASSSGLAVVGETQYF | TGTGCCAGCAGCTCGGGACTAGCGGTGGTTGGGGAGACCCAGTACTTC
TRBJ2-2 | NA | TRBD2 | TRBV3-1/TRBV3-2 | CASSPSGRGELFF | TGTGCCAGCAGCCCTAGCGGGAGAGGGGAGCTGTTTTTT
TRBJ2-3 | NA | NA | TRBV28 | CASSSYSEELTDTQYF | TGTGCCAGCAGTTCCTACTCCGAGGAGCTCACAGATACGCAGTATTTT
TRBJ1-5 | NA | NA | TRBV2 | CASSEYEAQNQPQHF | TGTGCCAGCAGTGAATATGAGGCCCAAAATCAGCCCCAGCATTTT